Shown below are 28 T cell receptor beta chains from a single sample sequenced in a study of T cell repertoires in cytomegalovirus infection. For these receptors, no antigen is known. TCRdb itself ran the reads through MiXCR, one entry per CDR3 protein. The repertoire includes 40,000 to 55,000 distinct CDR3 sequences, about a fifth of them detected once, and roughly 89% sits in the top ten. The sample was CD8+ T cells from cultured PBMCs, taken from culture after CMV antigen stimulation. Receptor source: a human donor in good health (CMV status not recorded). Some clones in this sample may be carry-over from other donors' samples.

This clonotype was counted between two and nine times. V gene TRBV29-1 combines with J gene TRBJ2-1; 10 nucleotides agree with TRBD2. J was trimmed by 10 bases and V by 5 bases; bases with no gene match: 5. The V gene's germline CDR1 is SQVTM and CDR2 ANQGSEA. This CDR3 comprises 12 residues. The CDR3 region has the DNA TGCAGCGTTTCCGGGACTAGCGAGGAGCAGTTCTTC. Translation gives CSVSGTSEEQFF.

This clonotype has more than one count but fewer than ten. The CDR3 is CASSSDRVGTEAFF. As DNA, the CDR3 is TGTGCCAGCTCCTCGGACAGGGTAGGCACTGAAGCTTTCTTT. This chain joins TRBV18 and TRBJ1-1, with 8 bases that match TRBD1. V dropped 6 bases and J dropped 4; count of bases not matched to a gene: 7. Germline CDR1 KGHSH, CDR2 LQKENI. This CDR3 is 14 amino acids long.

A few counts support this clonotype. V usage is TRBV20-1 and J usage is TRBJ1-1, with TRBD1 identical over 7 bases. This CDR3 region has 12 residues. Germline trimming cut 5 bases from V and 1 base from J; bases unmatched to any gene: 1. The germline V gene encodes CDR1 DFQATT and CDR2 SNEGSKA (reference sequence). CDR3 nucleotide sequence: TGCAGTGCTGGGGACAGGAACACTGAAGCTTTCTTT. It yields the protein CSAGDRNTEAFF.

The chain has TRBV6-5 and TRBJ1-2; tentatively, D is TRBD1 (6 bases). V lost 2 bases and J lost 6, with 13 bases in between. This CDR3 contains 14 residues. Looked up from germline, CDR1 is MNHEY and CDR2 is SVGAGI. CDR3 in DNA: TGTGCCAGCAGTTACGGAGGGGGGGTAAATGGCTACACCTTC. Translation gives CASSYGGGVNGYTF.

This clonotype was observed a few times. A read error is likely, as this CDR3 ends without the conserved phenylalanine or tryptophan. The V gene is TRBV6-6, the J gene TRBJ2-7; 8 bases match TRBD2. CDR1 and CDR2 (germline): MNHNY, SVGAGI (reference sequence). The CDR3 length is 13 residues. The ends lost 7 bases at V and 3 bases at J; junction bases unmatched: 5. The CDR3 here is CASKLAGYYEQYY. CDR3 nucleotides: TGTGCCAGCAAGCTAGCGGGCTACTACGAGCAGTACTAC.

CDR3 residues: CASSSVGAYEQYF. DNA of the CDR3: TGTGCCAGCAGCTCTGTAGGGGCCTACGAGCAGTACTTC. This rearrangement joins TRBV7-9 to TRBJ2-7; tentative D call: TRBD1 (5 bases). The CDR3 contains 13 residues. Per germline, CDR1 SEHNR and CDR2 FQNEAQ (reference sequence). V was trimmed by 4 bases and J by 2 bases, leaving 9 bases between them.

The CDR3 DNA reads TGTGCCAGCAGCACTACTGAAAAGGGACAGGGAAACACCATATATTTT. Translated: CASSTTEKGQGNTIYF. The chain recombines TRBV7-9 with TRBJ1-3; 7 bases match TRBD1. After removal of 5 bases from V and 4 bases from J, the junction contained 11 bases not matched to a gene. CDR1 SEHNR and CDR2 FQNEAQ come from the germline V gene (reference sequence). The CDR3 contains 16 residues.

The chain recombines TRBV7-9 with TRBJ2-1, with D unclear. Germline V gene sequence: CDR1 SEHNR, CDR2 FQNEAQ (reference sequence). There are 13 residues in the CDR3. V was pared by 5 bases and J by 10 bases, with 15 bases between. The CDR3 spells CASSQLGDSEQFF. The DNA of the CDR3 is TGTGCCAGCAGCCAGCTAGGCGACTCCGAGCAGTTCTTC.

This clonotype was observed a handful of times. The V and J genes are TRBV28 and TRBJ2-4, with D perhaps given as TRBD1 or TRBD2 (5 bases each). V lost 5 bases to trimming and J lost 6 bases, with 23 bases between them. Germline-derived CDR1 and CDR2 are MDHEN and SYDVKM. This CDR3 is 17 amino acids long. CDR3 loop: CASSPPAGTWHGNIQYF. The CDR3 DNA sequence: TGTGCCAGCAGTCCCCCAGCTGGGACGTGGCATGGAAACATTCAGTACTTC.

The genes are TRBV27 and TRBJ1-1; weak D call: TRBD1 (6 bases). Trimming took off 1 base at V and 1 base at J, with 10 bases between the two ends. Germline V gene data show CDR1 as MNHEY and CDR2 as SMNVEV (reference sequence). This CDR3 is 15 amino acids long. The DNA for the CDR3 is TGTGCCAGCAGTTTATATACGGGACAGAACACTGAAGCTTTCTTT. Translated: CASSLYTGQNTEAFF.

The chain recombines TRBV6-6 with TRBJ2-7; TRBD2 matches 7 bases. CDR3 length: 12 amino acids. Trimming cost V 6 bases and J 6 bases; bases outside gene matches: 5. The germline V gene has CDR1 MNHNY and CDR2 SVGAGI (reference sequence). The CDR3 bases are TGTGCCAGCAGACGACTAGCAGGCGAGCAGTACTTC. Translation gives CASRRLAGEQYF.

In its sample, this clonotype was seen a few times. The chain employs TRBV27 and TRBJ2-1; 7 positions match TRBD2. V was clipped by 7 bases and J by 4 bases; unmatched bases: 10. Germline CDR1 is MNHEY and CDR2 is SMNVEV (reference sequence). The CDR3 is made up of 15 amino acids. The CDR3: CASNIQPAGYNEQFF. In DNA form, the CDR3 reads TGTGCCAGCAACATTCAACCAGCGGGGTACAATGAGCAGTTCTTC.

A few counts support this clonotype. This sequence joins TRBV19 and TRBJ1-1; D ambiguous. The CDR3 is made up of 13 amino acids. Trimming cost V 0 bases and J 2 bases, with 4 bases left between them. Germline assignment: CDR1 LNHDA and CDR2 SQIVND (reference sequence). Written as DNA, the CDR3 is TGTGCCAGTAGTATAGATCTTAACACTGAAGCTTTCTTT. This sequence encodes CASSIDLNTEAFF.

A few counts support this clonotype. The gene calls are TRBV2 and TRBJ2-3; 9 nucleotides agree with TRBD2. The CDR3 totals 17 residues. Germline CDR1 is SNHLY and CDR2 is FYNNEI. With V trimmed by 1 base and J by 2 bases, 7 bases remained unmatched. The CDR3 loop reads CASSEEVAGVTTDTQYF. DNA for the CDR3: TGTGCCAGCAGTGAAGAGGTAGCGGGGGTTACCACAGATACGCAGTATTTT.

The chain recombines TRBV7-9 with TRBJ1-2; possibly TRBD1 for D (5 bases). The CDR3 runs 12 residues. V lost 5 bases, J lost 10 bases, and 14 bases lay in between. The germline CDR1 and CDR2 sequences are SEHNR and FQNEAQ (reference sequence). CDR3 region: CASSLSGRDYTF. CDR3 DNA sequence: TGTGCCAGCAGCCTCTCGGGACGCGACTACACCTTC.

This clonotype occurred many times. The genes are TRBV7-8 and TRBJ2-4; 9 nucleotides match TRBD2. This CDR3 has 14 amino acids. V shed 5 bases, J shed 6 bases, and the junction held 5 bases outside the gene matches. Looked up from germline, CDR1 is SGHVS and CDR2 is FQNEAQ. CDR3 nucleotides: TGTGCCAGCAGCATGCGGGGGGGCGGAAACATTCAGTACTTC. Translating it yields CASSMRGGGNIQYF.

The chain joins TRBV19 to TRBJ1-1; D remains unclear. There are 16 residues in the CDR3. The ends were cut back, 4 bases at V and 0 bases at J, with 15 bases in the middle. CDR1 is LNHDA and CDR2 is SQIVND in the germline V gene (reference sequence). The DNA of the CDR3 is TGTGCCAGTAGTACTCACCCCGGACGGATGAACACTGAAGCTTTCTTT. Its translation is CASSTHPGRMNTEAFF.

This CDR3 is CASSPGRENTEAFF. The CDR3 nucleotides read TGTGCCAGCAGCCCAGGTCGGGAGAACACTGAAGCTTTCTTT. The chain carries TRBV7-8 and TRBJ1-1; D is undetermined. Germline V lookup: CDR1 SGHVS, CDR2 FQNEAQ. This CDR3 comprises 14 residues. V was cut by 5 bases and J by 1 base, with 11 bases left in between.

V usage is TRBV12-3 or TRBV12-4 and J usage is TRBJ2-5; TRBD1 matches at 9 bases. The CDR3 is 13 residues long. The junction had 8 bases not matched to a gene; V was cut back by 10 bases and J by 5 bases. The CDR3: CATNRDRDETQYF. The CDR3 nucleotides are TGTGCCACCAACCGGGACAGGGACGAGACCCAGTACTTC.

With respect to this clonotype: A read error may explain this, as a much larger clone is one base away. J is TRBJ2-7 and V is TRBV7-2; TRBD2 is a possible D gene (6 bases). Germline V gene data show CDR1 as SGHTA and CDR2 as FQGNSA. The V gene lost 3 bases and the J gene lost 4 bases, with 19 bases spanning the gap. The CDR3 has 16 amino acids. The CDR3 protein is CASSFFGGSPKYEQYF. The CDR3 DNA sequence: TGTGCCAGCAGCTTCTTCGGGGGAAGCCCAAAATACGAGCAGTACTTC. Together with reference TRBV7-2 and TRBJ2-7, the CDR3 gives the full variable domain: GAGVSQSPSNKVTEKGKDVELRCDPISGHTALYWYRQSLGQGLEFLIYFQGNSAPDKSGLPSDRFSAERTGGSVSTLTIQRTQQEDSAVYLCASSFFGGSPKYEQYFGPGTRLTVT.

This clonotype was seen a handful of times. This chain links TRBV6-8 with TRBJ2-1; D remains unclear. CDR3 length: 14 residues. The germline V gene encodes CDR1 MNHGY and CDR2 SAAAGT. Between the trimmed V and J ends, which lost 2 bases and 4 bases, there was a span of 9 bases. The CDR3 spells CASSYDSVYNEQFF. The CDR3 bases are TGTGCCAGCAGTTACGATTCAGTTTACAATGAGCAGTTCTTC.

This clonotype was recorded a few times. The chain couples TRBV7-8 to TRBJ2-5, with D unclear. The CDR3 is 13 amino acids. The V end was cut by 5 bases, the J end by 0 bases, with 7 bases between. Germline V gene lookup returns CDR1 SGHVS and CDR2 FQNEAQ. The CDR3 protein is CASSPWDQETQYF. Written as DNA, the CDR3 is TGTGCCAGCAGCCCTTGGGACCAAGAGACCCAGTACTTC.

CDR3 amino acids: CSVALVERIYNEQFF. DNA of the CDR3: TGCAGCGTCGCACTGGTGGAGCGGATCTACAATGAGCAGTTCTTC. This chain links TRBV29-1 with TRBJ2-1, with a possible D match to TRBD2 (5 bases). This CDR3 region has 15 residues. Looked up from germline, CDR1 is SQVTM and CDR2 is ANQGSEA. The ends were cut back, 6 bases at V and 3 bases at J, with 18 bases in the middle.

In its sample, this clonotype was seen a few times. The CDR3 sequence: CASSLDLREQFF. CDR3 coding DNA: TGTGCCAGCAGCTTGGACTTGAGGGAGCAGTTCTTC. The chain joins TRBV7-2 to TRBJ2-1; weak D call: TRBD2 (5 bases). The CDR3 runs 12 residues. The ends were cut back, 3 bases at V and 10 bases at J, with 10 bases in the middle. Germline V gives CDR1 SGHTA, CDR2 FQGNSA. The variable domain in full, completed from reference TRBV7-2 and TRBJ2-1, reads GAGVSQSPSNKVTEKGKDVELRCDPISGHTALYWYRQSLGQGLEFLIYFQGNSAPDKSGLPSDRFSAERTGGSVSTLTIQRTQQEDSAVYLCASSLDLREQFFGPGTRLTVL.

The chain joins TRBV7-6 to TRBJ1-1, with D possibly being TRBD1 (5 bases). Deletions cut 5 bases from V and 4 bases from J, with 11 bases between. Germline V gene data show CDR1 as SGHVS and CDR2 as FNYEAQ. The CDR3 has 13 residues. DNA of the CDR3: TGTGCCAGCAGCCCAGGGTTGGGCACTGAAGCTTTCTTT. Its translation: CASSPGLGTEAFF.

The J gene is TRBJ2-7, the V gene TRBV7-2, with TRBD2 matching 8 bases. With 3 bases clipped from V and 0 bases from J, the junction kept 7 bases outside the gene matches. The CDR3 is made up of 16 amino acids. Germline assignment: CDR1 SGHTA and CDR2 FQGNSA. The CDR3 DNA sequence: TGTGCCAGCAGCTTGGCGGGGGGAAGTAGCTCCTACGAGCAGTACTTC. Amino acid sequence: CASSLAGGSSSYEQYF.

This clonotype was seen only a few times. V and J are TRBV11-2 and TRBJ1-1; 9 bases agree with TRBD1. The junction had 7 bases not matched to a gene; V was cut back by 7 bases and J by 4 bases. CDR1 is SGHAT and CDR2 is FQNNGV in the germline V gene. The CDR3 runs to 14 residues. The CDR3 DNA is TGTGCCAGCAATCCCGGACAGGGGAGCACTGAAGCTTTCTTT. This translates into CASNPGQGSTEAFF.

The genes are TRBV13 and TRBJ2-1; D not certain. Germline-derived CDR1 and CDR2 are PRHDT and FYEKMQ (reference sequence). The CDR3 sequence is 16 residues long. V lost 4 bases to trimming and J lost 5 bases, with 18 bases between them. CDR3 protein: CASSSSPLRQHNEQFF. DNA for the CDR3: TGTGCCAGCAGCTCCTCCCCCCTCAGGCAGCACAATGAGCAGTTCTTC.